These T cell receptor beta chains were read from a single sample in a study of blood T cells in healthy people across ages. TCRdb fed the 5' RACE reads into MiXCR, producing one record per CDR3 protein. The sample lists some 1.1 million distinct CDR3 sequences; roughly two fifths were seen once. Sequenced material: blood. The receptors shown here come from a man aged 18 to 30 in good health. The conserved cysteine and the conserved F or W are not part of the CDR3 here. The D gene is left open where the match is weak.

v_call: TRBV27
d_call: .
j_call: TRBJ2-6
cdr3_aa: ASLSSGANVLT

v_call: TRBV6-2/TRBV6-3
d_call: .
j_call: TRBJ2-2
cdr3_aa: ASNTGDTTGELF

v_call: TRBV20-1
d_call: .
j_call: TRBJ1-1
cdr3_aa: SAYREVEAF

v_call: TRBV7-8
d_call: TRBD1
j_call: TRBJ1-4
cdr3_aa: ASSSPGQGRNEKLF

v_call: TRBV10-3
d_call: .
j_call: TRBJ2-6
cdr3_aa: AISDGSPPLGANVLT

v_call: TRBV4-3
d_call: .
j_call: TRBJ1-4
cdr3_aa: ASSQDKGLNEKLF

v_call: TRBV13
d_call: TRBD2
j_call: TRBJ2-7
cdr3_aa: ASSLERDSGGQRGKQY

v_call: TRBV5-1
d_call: .
j_call: TRBJ1-1
cdr3_aa: ASNLDGSTNTEAF

v_call: TRBV30
d_call: .
j_call: TRBJ1-1
cdr3_aa: AWSAPPQGTEAF

v_call: TRBV7-9
d_call: .
j_call: TRBJ2-3
cdr3_aa: ASTPPRLIDTQY

v_call: TRBV12-3/TRBV12-4
d_call: TRBD2
j_call: TRBJ2-1
cdr3_aa: ASSSSWVGTSGAASSYNEQF

v_call: TRBV20-1
d_call: .
j_call: TRBJ1-4
cdr3_aa: SVQATPATNEKLF

v_call: TRBV29-1
d_call: .
j_call: TRBJ1-2
cdr3_aa: SVEGHQSPGYGYT

v_call: TRBV20-1
d_call: TRBD1
j_call: TRBJ2-5
cdr3_aa: TGARDRDQETQY

v_call: TRBV3-1
d_call: .
j_call: TRBJ2-2
cdr3_aa: ASSQDRARNTGELF

v_call: TRBV12-5
d_call: TRBD1
j_call: TRBJ1-2
cdr3_aa: ASALGQNYGYT

v_call: TRBV4-2
d_call: .
j_call: TRBJ1-2
cdr3_aa: ASSQVGGPGYT

v_call: TRBV20-1
d_call: TRBD2
j_call: TRBJ2-7
cdr3_aa: SANTAGGNDEQY

v_call: TRBV2
d_call: TRBD1
j_call: TRBJ1-1
cdr3_aa: ASSRQGEPNTEAF

v_call: TRBV20-1
d_call: .
j_call: .
cdr3_aa: SVRAAETQY

v_call: TRBV5-1
d_call: TRBD1
j_call: TRBJ2-3
cdr3_aa: ASSLRDREGDTQY

v_call: TRBV6-2/TRBV6-3
d_call: TRBD1
j_call: TRBJ1-1
cdr3_aa: ASSLPVGQAHTEAF

v_call: TRBV4-3
d_call: .
j_call: TRBJ1-5
cdr3_aa: ASSHDRVGVGEPQH

v_call: TRBV11-2
d_call: .
j_call: TRBJ1-1
cdr3_aa: ASSYGPGYADTEAF

v_call: TRBV29-1
d_call: .
j_call: TRBJ2-7
cdr3_aa: SAGRGPSYEQY

v_call: TRBV6-5
d_call: .
j_call: TRBJ2-7
cdr3_aa: ASSSTLYEQY

v_call: TRBV20-1
d_call: .
j_call: TRBJ2-1
cdr3_aa: SGSGFGFKVNNEQF

v_call: TRBV7-9
d_call: .
j_call: TRBJ2-1
cdr3_aa: ASSLGHFEHNEQF

v_call: TRBV20-1
d_call: .
j_call: TRBJ1-4
cdr3_aa: SAPPTGSTNEKLF

v_call: TRBV12-3/TRBV12-4
d_call: .
j_call: TRBJ2-2
cdr3_aa: ASSFLPNSNTRELF

v_call: TRBV20-1
d_call: TRBD2
j_call: TRBJ2-2
cdr3_aa: SAREQAGDDGELF

v_call: TRBV4-1
d_call: .
j_call: TRBJ1-4
cdr3_aa: ASSQGRRGQRDEKLF

v_call: TRBV30
d_call: .
j_call: TRBJ1-2
cdr3_aa: AWKEGRNYGYT

v_call: TRBV6-2/TRBV6-3
d_call: .
j_call: TRBJ2-2
cdr3_aa: ASSYSIVETSTGELF

v_call: TRBV20-1
d_call: TRBD1
j_call: TRBJ1-5
cdr3_aa: SASGTGFQPQH

v_call: TRBV3-1
d_call: TRBD1
j_call: TRBJ1-2
cdr3_aa: ASSQDVGQGAVSGYT

v_call: TRBV9
d_call: TRBD1
j_call: TRBJ2-7
cdr3_aa: ASSAPGGQGVSNSAEQY

v_call: TRBV28
d_call: .
j_call: TRBJ2-3
cdr3_aa: ASSLLARSTDTQY

v_call: TRBV7-8
d_call: TRBD2
j_call: TRBJ2-5
cdr3_aa: ASSLVSDPGLAQETQY

v_call: TRBV27
d_call: .
j_call: TRBJ1-2
cdr3_aa: TSSSGAYGYT

v_call: TRBV28
d_call: .
j_call: TRBJ1-4
cdr3_aa: ASNPGGTPVEKLF

v_call: TRBV12-3/TRBV12-4
d_call: .
j_call: TRBJ2-3
cdr3_aa: ASSLTGAPSTDTQY

v_call: TRBV12-5
d_call: .
j_call: TRBJ2-1
cdr3_aa: ASGLGWGSQSYNERF

v_call: TRBV3-1
d_call: .
j_call: TRBJ1-5
cdr3_aa: ASSQDRWGGNQPQH

v_call: TRBV7-2
d_call: TRBD2
j_call: TRBJ2-3
cdr3_aa: ASSLAVLAGGPTDTQY

v_call: TRBV4-3
d_call: TRBD1
j_call: TRBJ2-1
cdr3_aa: ASSQDVQAGGYNEQF

v_call: TRBV29-1
d_call: TRBD2
j_call: TRBJ2-1
cdr3_aa: SVDPRGVTEQF

v_call: TRBV29-1
d_call: TRBD1
j_call: .
cdr3_aa: SVVRQGAQRGGYYEQY

v_call: TRBV20-1
d_call: .
j_call: TRBJ1-5
cdr3_aa: SARPGTASQPQH

v_call: TRBV2
d_call: .
j_call: TRBJ2-7
cdr3_aa: ASSEASGVEQY